The clone carrying this T cell receptor (beta chain) has at least ten counts. TCR beta CDR3 regions were amplified from RNA. The HTBI primer set served for first-round RT-PCR of the TCR CDR3. TCRdb reanalysed the multiplex PCR reads using MiXCR and keeps one entry per CDR3 protein. The table records approximately 640,000 distinct CDR3 sequences, around 16% of them present only once. Diagnoses used clinical symptoms, serum thyroxine and TRAb, thyroid ultrasound and orbital computed tomography. Germline V gene sequence: CDR1 SGHAT, CDR2 FQNNGV. Trimming stripped 5 bases from V and 5 bases from J, with 23 bases between. The CDR3 totals 17 residues. These data are taken from a study of T cells in Graves' hyperthyroidism and ophthalmopathy.

Sequenced input: blood. This TCR came from a woman aged 30 to 39 with Graves' hyperthyroidism. The chain joins TRBV11-2 to TRBJ2-3, with D possibly TRBD1 on 5 matching bases. CDR3 sequence: CASSPPVGLVMGDTQYF. CDR3 coding DNA: TGTGCCAGCAGCCCCCCGGTGGGGCTAGTAATGGGAGATACGCAGTATTTT.